These T cell receptor beta chains were read from a single sample in a study of T cell repertoires in cytomegalovirus infection. TCRdb fed the reads into MiXCR, producing one record per CDR3 protein. The sample yields around 320,000 distinct CDR3 sequences, over 7.5% seen once. The sample consisted of PBMCs. The source is a human donor in good health (CMV status not recorded). Some clones in this sample may be carry-over from other donors' samples. CDR3s include the opening cysteine and the closing phenylalanine or tryptophan. Fields, in order: V gene, J gene, CDR3 protein.

TRBV19,TRBJ1-2,CASSTSYRAYGYTF
TRBV7-6,TRBJ2-1,CASSTSSSEGTYNEQFF
TRBV15,TRBJ2-3,CATKTGGTDTQYF
TRBV6-2/TRBV6-3,TRBJ2-1,CASTLLAGVSYNEQFF
TRBV10-1,TRBJ2-5,CASSEIWGGGSRETQYF
TRBV7-6,TRBJ2-3,CASSFGSRGRTDTQYF
TRBV24-1,TRBJ2-1,CATSARGGSSNEQFF
TRBV4-1,TRBJ2-6,CASSQETLQGLSGANVLTF
TRBV7-2,TRBJ2-1,CASGQGVFNEQFF
TRBV4-2,TRBJ2-1,CASSQSIKGGQFF
TRBV6-2/TRBV6-3,TRBJ1-1,CASILHRLGRGRRTEAFF
TRBV7-2,TRBJ2-3,CASSLFQRGNTDTQYF
TRBV4-3,TRBJ2-2,CASSQLERTGELFF
TRBV2,TRBJ2-6,CASSERTSGSPGANVLTF
TRBV20-1,TRBJ2-7,CSARRDEGGYEQYF
TRBV15,TRBJ1-6,CATSSGAGAYNSPLHF
TRBV4-2,TRBJ2-7,CASSQGAKREGNAFYEQYF
TRBV7-8,TRBJ1-6,CASSRWNEFSSYNSPLHF
TRBV4-3,TRBJ2-7,CASSPGQGTLEQYF
TRBV27,TRBJ1-4,CASRRGANEKLFF
TRBV7-2,TRBJ1-2,CASSFGPPADYGYTF
TRBV20-1,TRBJ2-5,CSASAPETQYF
TRBV7-2,TRBJ2-1,CASSSQRGRNNEQFF
TRBV19,TRBJ1-1,CASSIAGVTEAFF
TRBV7-8,TRBJ2-7,CASSYRAGLYEQYF
TRBV5-6,TRBJ2-7,CASRGLSEQYF
TRBV19,TRBJ2-1,CASRTVSGQINNEQFF
TRBV7-2,TRBJ1-5,CASSLGPKGQPQHF
TRBV7-3,TRBJ1-1,CASSLKGQGTEAFF
TRBV12-3/TRBV12-4,TRBJ2-3,CASSLKGATDTQYF
TRBV28,TRBJ1-2,CASFDRGGGYTF
TRBV29-1,TRBJ1-4,CSVSGVNEKLFF
TRBV7-2,TRBJ2-5,CASSPLLSGGGTQYF
TRBV27,TRBJ2-1,CASSLSPLNNEQFF
TRBV20-1,TRBJ1-2,CSARGGGEGYTF
TRBV3-1,TRBJ1-1,CASSQGRQMNTEAFF
TRBV18,TRBJ1-1,CASSPVGQGEAFF
TRBV28,TRBJ2-3,CASSRNSGSVGDTQYF
TRBV7-9,TRBJ1-1,CASSLSGAYTEAFF
TRBV7-2,TRBJ2-7,CASSSRVPYEQYF
TRBV4-3,TRBJ2-5,CASSQDGARGAGETQYF